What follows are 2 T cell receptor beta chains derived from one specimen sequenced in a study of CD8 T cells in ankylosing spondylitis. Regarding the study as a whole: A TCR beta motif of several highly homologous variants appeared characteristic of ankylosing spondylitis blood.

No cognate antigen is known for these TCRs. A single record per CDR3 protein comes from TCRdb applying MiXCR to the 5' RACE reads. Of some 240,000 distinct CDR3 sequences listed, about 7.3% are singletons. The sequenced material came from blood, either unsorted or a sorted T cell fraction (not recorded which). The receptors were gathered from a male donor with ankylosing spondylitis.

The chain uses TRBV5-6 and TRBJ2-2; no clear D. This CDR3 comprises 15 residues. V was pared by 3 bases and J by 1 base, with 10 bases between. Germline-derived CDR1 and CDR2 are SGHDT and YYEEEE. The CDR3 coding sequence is TGTGCCAGCAGCTGGGGTCCGGGGAACACCGGGGAGCTGTTTTTT. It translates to CASSWGPGNTGELFF.

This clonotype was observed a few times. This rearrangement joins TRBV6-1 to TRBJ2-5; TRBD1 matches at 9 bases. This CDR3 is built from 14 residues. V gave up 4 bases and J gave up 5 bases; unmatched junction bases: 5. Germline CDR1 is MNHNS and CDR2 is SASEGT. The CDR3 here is CASSVGTGKETQYF. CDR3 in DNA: TGTGCCAGCAGTGTGGGGACAGGGAAGGAGACCCAGTACTTC.